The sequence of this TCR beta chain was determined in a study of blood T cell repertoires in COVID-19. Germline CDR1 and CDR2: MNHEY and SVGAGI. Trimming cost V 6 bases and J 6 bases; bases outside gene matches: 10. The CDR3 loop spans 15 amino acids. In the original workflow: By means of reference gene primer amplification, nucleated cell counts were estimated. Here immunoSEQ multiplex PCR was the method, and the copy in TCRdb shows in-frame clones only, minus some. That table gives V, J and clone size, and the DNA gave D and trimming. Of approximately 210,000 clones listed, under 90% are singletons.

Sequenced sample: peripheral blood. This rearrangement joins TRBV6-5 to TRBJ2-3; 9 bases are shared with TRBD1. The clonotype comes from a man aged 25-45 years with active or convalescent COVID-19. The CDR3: CASSRTLDRGDTQYF. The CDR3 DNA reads TGTGCCAGCAGCCGCACCCTGGACAGGGGTGATACGCAGTATTTT.